The source of this T cell receptor (beta chain) is a study of blood T cell repertoires in COVID-19. Turning to the study itself: Researchers got acute and convalescent COVID-19 samples from the United States, Italy and Spain. T cells, B-cell-depleted T cells, or PBMCs supplied cDNA or gDNA.

The V end was cut by 0 bases, the J end by 1 base, with 7 bases between. Germline lookup yields CDR1 KGHSH and CDR2 LQKENI. This CDR3 region has 14 residues. Original processing notes: Reference gene primer amplification in the assay estimated nucleated cell counts. Here immunoSEQ multiplex PCR was the method, and the copy in TCRdb shows in-frame clones only, minus some. V, J and clone size reflect that table, while D and trimming were determined from the DNA. The sample lists some 93,000 clones, around nine tenths occurring once. This clonotype was obtained from a woman of 80 years or more with acute or convalescent COVID-19. Sample: peripheral blood. V gene TRBV18 combines with J gene TRBJ2-7; no clear D. The CDR3, as DNA: TGTGCCAGCTCACCACCGGGCCTATCCTACGAGCAGTACTTC. This translates into CASSPPGLSYEQYF. The whole variable domain, remainder taken from reference TRBV18 and TRBJ2-7, is NAGVMQNPRHLVRRRGQEARLRCSPMKGHSHVYWYRQLPEEGLKFMVYLQKENIIDESGMPKERFSAEFPKEGPSILRIQQVVRGDSAAYFCASSPPGLSYEQYFGPGTRLTVT.